The 22 T cell receptor beta chains below all came from one sample that was sequenced in a study of CD8 T cells in Susac syndrome. RNA, at about 0.45 to 1 ug, was reverse transcribed with random hexamers. MiXCR was run by TCRdb on the immunoSEQ multiplex PCR reads, yielding one entry per CDR3 protein. The sample has about 120,000 distinct CDR3 sequences, over 90% seen once; the top ten hold around 0.28%. Input material: CD8+ T cells from PBMCs. These TCRs come from a human donor with Susac syndrome.

This chain joins TRBV6-5 and TRBJ1-1; D gene uncertain. Germline CDR1 and CDR2: MNHEY and SVGAGI. The CDR3 covers 12 residues. Trimming pared 5 bases from V and 8 bases from J, leaving 12 bases between. This CDR3 reads CASSPSPSEAFF. The CDR3 coding sequence is TGTGCCAGCAGTCCGTCGCCGTCAGAAGCTTTCTTT.

The chain uses TRBV30 and TRBJ2-1, with D perhaps TRBD2 (6 bases). Germline values: CDR1 GTSNPN, CDR2 SVGIG (reference sequence). The germline V and J ends were trimmed by 7 bases and 10 bases, with 11 bases remaining between them. The CDR3 loop spans 10 amino acids. CDR3 protein: CASDTSEQFF. The CDR3 DNA reads as TGTGCCTCCGACACTAGCGAGCAGTTCTTC.

V and J are TRBV2 and TRBJ2-1; possible D gene TRBD1, 6 bases. This CDR3 contains 14 residues. Trimming pared 5 bases from V and 7 bases from J, leaving 15 bases between. Germline CDR1 reads SNHLY; CDR2 reads FYNNEI. CDR3: CASSPRDQGNEQFF. CDR3 nucleotide sequence: TGTGCCAGCAGTCCCCGGGACCAGGGGAATGAGCAGTTCTTC.

The count of this clonotype is one. The chain recombines TRBV27 with TRBJ2-1; 13 nucleotides agree with TRBD2. J was trimmed by 7 bases and V by 6 bases; bases with no gene match: 6. Looked up from germline, CDR1 is MNHEY and CDR2 is SMNVEV (reference sequence). This CDR3 has 15 residues. In nucleotides, the CDR3 is TGTGCCAGCAGCCCGGGACTAGCGGGGATGAATGAGCAGTTCTTC. It encodes CASSPGLAGMNEQFF.

The chain couples TRBV19 to TRBJ1-2, with D unclear. Trimming left V 5 bases short and J 8 bases short, with 12 bases between. CDR3 length: 12 amino acids. Germline values: CDR1 LNHDA, CDR2 SQIVND (reference sequence). Written as DNA, the CDR3 is TGTGCCAGTAGTGAAAATCAGTTGGGCTACACCTTC. This codes for CASSENQLGYTF.

The CDR3 DNA is TGTGCCAGCAGCCAGACTAGCGGGGGGCCAAATAGCACAGATACGCAGTATTTT. Translation gives CASSQTSGGPNSTDTQYF. This sequence joins TRBV27 and TRBJ2-3; 13 nucleotides match TRBD2. The CDR3 is made up of 18 amino acids. J gave up 0 bases and V 6 bases, and 9 bases lay outside the gene matches. In germline, CDR1 is MNHEY, CDR2 SMNVEV (reference sequence).

J is TRBJ2-1 and V is TRBV4-1; D is possibly TRBD1 (7 bases). Trimming cost V 1 base and J 6 bases, with 22 bases left between them. Germline V gene lookup returns CDR1 MGHRA and CDR2 YSYEKL. The CDR3 is 18 amino acids. CDR3 residues: CASSQASTPPRGVNEQFF. The CDR3 nucleotides read TGCGCCAGCAGCCAAGCTAGCACCCCCCCCAGGGGGGTCAATGAGCAGTTCTTC.

The chain is built from TRBV4-1 and TRBJ1-2; no reliable D call. This CDR3 contains 13 residues. V was cut by 0 bases and J by 4 bases, with 6 bases left in between. The germline V gene encodes CDR1 MGHRA and CDR2 YSYEKL. The CDR3 sequence: CASSQELSYGYTF. The CDR3 DNA is TGCGCCAGCAGCCAAGAACTTAGCTATGGCTACACCTTC.

The chain has TRBV6-5 and TRBJ2-1; D is tentatively TRBD1 or TRBD2 (5 bases each). This CDR3 has 15 residues. The V and J ends lost 6 bases and 3 bases respectively, with 15 bases between them. Germline CDR1 is MNHEY and CDR2 is SVGAGI. The CDR3 sequence is CASRPQGGGYNEQFF. The DNA for the CDR3 is TGTGCCAGCAGGCCCCAGGGTGGGGGCTACAATGAGCAGTTCTTC.

The chain uses TRBV20-1 and TRBJ2-7; 7 bases are shared with TRBD1. The CDR3 runs to 16 residues. Germline CDR1 is DFQATT and CDR2 is SNEGSKA (reference sequence). The J segment lost 3 bases and the V segment lost 0 bases, leaving 11 bases of the junction unmatched. CDR3 nucleotide sequence: TGCAGTGCTAGAGATCCGACAGGGAACCTACTCTACGAGCAGTACTTC. It translates to CSARDPTGNLLYEQYF.

The chain has TRBV9 and TRBJ2-1; 7 bases line up with TRBD1. V trimming: 0 bases; J trimming: 4 bases; junction bases outside the gene matches: 4. Germline V gene data show CDR1 as SGDLS and CDR2 as YYNGEE. The CDR3 has 15 residues. CDR3 loop: CASSVEGGPYNEQFF. The CDR3 nucleotides read TGTGCCAGCAGCGTAGAAGGGGGCCCGTACAATGAGCAGTTCTTC.

The count of this clonotype is one. V is TRBV4-3 and J is TRBJ2-1, with 10 bases matching TRBD2. V shed 3 bases, J shed 8 bases, and the junction held 7 bases outside the gene matches. The CDR3 spans 15 residues. Germline CDR1 is LGHNA and CDR2 is YSLEER. The CDR3 sequence is CASSQATAGGYEQFF. The CDR3, as DNA: TGCGCCAGCAGCCAGGCAACAGCGGGGGGGTATGAGCAGTTCTTC.

This clonotype was found a few times. This chain connects TRBV9 to TRBJ1-1, with D unclear. Germline CDR1 SGDLS, CDR2 YYNGEE. The V end was cut by 4 bases, the J end by 0 bases, with 7 bases between. This CDR3 region has 13 residues. CDR3 in DNA: TGTGCCAGCAGCCCGGGTTTGAACACTGAAGCTTTCTTT. It is translated as CASSPGLNTEAFF.

In its sample, this clonotype was seen once. J is TRBJ2-5 and V is TRBV5-1; D is uncertain. The CDR3 sequence is 14 residues long. Deletions cut 3 bases from V and 1 base from J, with 10 bases between. The germline V gene encodes CDR1 SGHRS and CDR2 YFSETQ. This CDR3 is CASSSLGIQETQYF. CDR3 nucleotide sequence: TGCGCCAGCAGCTCGCTCGGCATCCAAGAGACCCAGTACTTC.

The chain joins TRBV4-2 to TRBJ2-7; maybe TRBD2 (6 bases). This CDR3 contains 17 residues. The ends were cut back, 1 base at V and 2 bases at J, with 18 bases in the middle. From germline, CDR1 is LGHNA and CDR2 YNFKEQ. The CDR3 sequence: CASSQGSTRGLPYEQYF. The CDR3 DNA sequence: TGTGCCAGCAGCCAAGGGTCTACGCGGGGCCTTCCCTACGAGCAGTACTTC.

CDR3 coding DNA: TGCAGCGCTATATTTCGGGCCACTGAAGCTTTCTTT. Translated: CSAIFRATEAFF. The chain couples TRBV29-1 to TRBJ1-1; D ambiguous. Germline CDR1 SQVTM, CDR2 ANQGSEA. CDR3 length equals 12 residues. V lost 7 bases and J lost 4, with 13 bases in between.

This clonotype appeared once. The rearrangement links TRBV9 to TRBJ2-1, with 14 nucleotides matching TRBD2. Germline V gene data show CDR1 as SGDLS and CDR2 as YYNGEE. The junction had 7 bases not matched to a gene; V was cut back by 2 bases and J by 6 bases. CDR3 size: 17 residues. The CDR3 protein is CASSVGTSGGPLNEQFF. CDR3 in DNA: TGTGCCAGCAGCGTCGGGACTAGCGGGGGTCCTCTCAATGAGCAGTTCTTC.

This chain links TRBV14 with TRBJ1-2, with D hard to call. Trimming took off 0 bases at V and 4 bases at J, with 6 bases between the two ends. The CDR3 length is 13 residues. Germline V CDR1 and CDR2: SGHDN, FVKESK. The CDR3 region is CASSQDNGYGYTF. DNA of the CDR3: TGTGCCAGCAGCCAAGATAACGGCTATGGCTACACCTTC.

CDR3 nucleotides: TGCGCCAGCAGCCAAGACCCGGCTGGCGGCCTCTACGAGCAGTACTTC. This sequence encodes CASSQDPAGGLYEQYF. J is TRBJ2-7 and V is TRBV4-1, with unresolved D. Between the trimmed V and J ends, which lost 0 bases and 3 bases, there was a span of 15 bases. CDR1 is MGHRA, CDR2 YSYEKL, per germline. The CDR3 spans 16 residues.

The chain couples TRBV19 to TRBJ2-7; 10 nucleotides align to TRBD1. Germline lookup yields CDR1 LNHDA and CDR2 SQIVND (reference sequence). V was pared by 1 base and J by 5 bases, with 8 bases of the junction left unmatched. This CDR3 region has 16 residues. CDR3 sequence: CASSIGQGQGRNEQYF. CDR3 bases: TGTGCCAGTAGTATAGGCCAGGGACAGGGGCGCAACGAGCAGTACTTC.

The V call is TRBV13, the J call TRBJ1-1; possible D gene TRBD1, 5 bases. Germline values: CDR1 PRHDT, CDR2 FYEKMQ (reference sequence). The CDR3 runs 14 residues. Trimming shortened V by 3 bases and J by 1 base, and 9 bases separated the two germline ends. The CDR3 nucleotides read TGTGCCAGCAGCTTTTTCGGGGGGAACACTGAAGCTTTCTTT. Translating it yields CASSFFGGNTEAFF.

The rearrangement links TRBV5-1 to TRBJ1-2; D is perhaps TRBD1 (5 bases). The ends were cut back, 3 bases at V and 3 bases at J, with 12 bases in the middle. Germline assignment: CDR1 SGHRS and CDR2 YFSETQ. The CDR3 spans 14 residues. As DNA, the CDR3 is TGCGCCAGCAGCTCCCCCGGGACCTACTATGGCTACACCTTC. The encoded protein is CASSSPGTYYGYTF.